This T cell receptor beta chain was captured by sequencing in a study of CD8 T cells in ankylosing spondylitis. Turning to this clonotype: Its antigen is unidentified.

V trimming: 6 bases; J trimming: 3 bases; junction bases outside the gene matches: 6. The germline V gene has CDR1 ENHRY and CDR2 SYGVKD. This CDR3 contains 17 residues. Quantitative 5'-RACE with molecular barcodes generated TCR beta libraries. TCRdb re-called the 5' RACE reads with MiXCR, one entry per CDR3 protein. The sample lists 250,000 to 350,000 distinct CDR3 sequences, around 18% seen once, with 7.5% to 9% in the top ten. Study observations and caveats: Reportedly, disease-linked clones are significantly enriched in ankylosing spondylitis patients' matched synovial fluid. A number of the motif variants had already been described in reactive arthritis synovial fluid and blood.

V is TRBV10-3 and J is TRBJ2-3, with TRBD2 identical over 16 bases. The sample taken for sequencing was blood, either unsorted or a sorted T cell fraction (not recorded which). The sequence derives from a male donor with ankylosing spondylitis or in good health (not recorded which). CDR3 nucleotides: TGTGCCATCAGAGGGACTAGCGGGGGGGCCGGGACAGATACGCAGTATTTT. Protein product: CAIRGTSGGAGTDTQYF.